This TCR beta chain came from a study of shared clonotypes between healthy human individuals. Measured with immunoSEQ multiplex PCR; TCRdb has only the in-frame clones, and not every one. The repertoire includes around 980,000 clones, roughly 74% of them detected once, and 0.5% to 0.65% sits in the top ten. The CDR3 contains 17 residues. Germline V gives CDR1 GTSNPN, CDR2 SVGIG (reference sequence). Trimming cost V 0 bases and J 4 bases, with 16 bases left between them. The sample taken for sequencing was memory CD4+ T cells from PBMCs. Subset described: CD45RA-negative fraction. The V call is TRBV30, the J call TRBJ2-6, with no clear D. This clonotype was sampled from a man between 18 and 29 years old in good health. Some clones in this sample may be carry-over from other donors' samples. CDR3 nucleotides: TGTGCCTGGAGTGTACTCCAGGTAAGGACCGGGGCCAACGTCCTGACTTTC. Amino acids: CAWSVLQVRTGANVLTF.